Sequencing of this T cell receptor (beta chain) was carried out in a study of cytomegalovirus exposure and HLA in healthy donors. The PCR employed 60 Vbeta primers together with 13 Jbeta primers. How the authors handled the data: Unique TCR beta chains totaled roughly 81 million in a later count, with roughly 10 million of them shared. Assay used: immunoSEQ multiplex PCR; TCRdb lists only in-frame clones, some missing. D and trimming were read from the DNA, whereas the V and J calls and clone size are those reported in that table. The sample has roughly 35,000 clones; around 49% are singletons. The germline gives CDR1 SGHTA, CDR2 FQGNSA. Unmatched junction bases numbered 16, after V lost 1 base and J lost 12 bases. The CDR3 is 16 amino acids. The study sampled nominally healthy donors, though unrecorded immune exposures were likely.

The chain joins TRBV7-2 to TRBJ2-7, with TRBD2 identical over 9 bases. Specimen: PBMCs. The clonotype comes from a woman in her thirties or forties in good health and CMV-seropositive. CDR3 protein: CASSLDDAGGQARRYF. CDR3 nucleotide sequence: TGTGCCAGCAGCTTAGATGACGCGGGGGGGCAAGCACGACGGTACTTC.